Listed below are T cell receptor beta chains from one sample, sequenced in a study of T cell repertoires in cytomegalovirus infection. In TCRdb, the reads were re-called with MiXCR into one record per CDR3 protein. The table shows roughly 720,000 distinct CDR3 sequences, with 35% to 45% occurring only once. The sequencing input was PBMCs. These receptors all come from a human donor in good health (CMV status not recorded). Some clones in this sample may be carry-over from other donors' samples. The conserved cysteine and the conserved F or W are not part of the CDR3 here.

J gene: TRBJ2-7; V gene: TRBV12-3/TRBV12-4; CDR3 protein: ASSPGTGTEQY
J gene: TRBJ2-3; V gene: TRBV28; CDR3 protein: ASTAGGSDTQY
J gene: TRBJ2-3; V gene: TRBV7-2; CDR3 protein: ASSLRSASGRADTQY
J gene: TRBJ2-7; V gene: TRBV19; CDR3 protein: ASGPGTRSSYEQY
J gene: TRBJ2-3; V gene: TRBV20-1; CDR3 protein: SARTSGGNTDTQY
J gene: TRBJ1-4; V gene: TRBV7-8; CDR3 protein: ASSLETGGINEKLF
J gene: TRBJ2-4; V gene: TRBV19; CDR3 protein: ASSGTQGDIQY
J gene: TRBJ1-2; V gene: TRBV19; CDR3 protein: ASSQEWDGLPYGYT
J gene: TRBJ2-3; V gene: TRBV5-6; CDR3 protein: ASSLDPAGGPRTDTQY
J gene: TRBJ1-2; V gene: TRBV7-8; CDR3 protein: ASSLDFNYGYT
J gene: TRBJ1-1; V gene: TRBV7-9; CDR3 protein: ASSLVDRGFAF
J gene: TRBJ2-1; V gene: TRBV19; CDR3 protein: ASSIGPSGVMNEQF
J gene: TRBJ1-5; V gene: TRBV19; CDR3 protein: ASCGPPAPRQPQH
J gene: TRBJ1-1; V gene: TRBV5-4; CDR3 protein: ASSEHISTEAF
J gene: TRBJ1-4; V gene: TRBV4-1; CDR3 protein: ASSQSGQANEKLF
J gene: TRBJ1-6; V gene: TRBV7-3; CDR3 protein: ASSFGRANSPLH
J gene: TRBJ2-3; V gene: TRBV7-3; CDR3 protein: ASSLRGRSTDTPY
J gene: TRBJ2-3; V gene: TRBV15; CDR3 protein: ATSRDYGSSLGDTQY
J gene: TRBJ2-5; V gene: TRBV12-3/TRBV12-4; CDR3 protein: ASSLPGQGAGETQY
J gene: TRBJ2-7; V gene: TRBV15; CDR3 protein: ATSRDSTAYEQY
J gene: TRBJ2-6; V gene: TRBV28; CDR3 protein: ASKGRGLGANVLT
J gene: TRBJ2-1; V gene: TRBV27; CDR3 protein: ASSLVFRLNEQF
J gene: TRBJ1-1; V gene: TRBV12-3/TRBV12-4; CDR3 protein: ASSMATGLDAF
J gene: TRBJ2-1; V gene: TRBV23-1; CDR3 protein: ASRTRGYNEQF
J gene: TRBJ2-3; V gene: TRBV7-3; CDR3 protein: ASSSRGTDTQY
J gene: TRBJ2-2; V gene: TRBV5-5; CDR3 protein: ASRPRGNTGELF
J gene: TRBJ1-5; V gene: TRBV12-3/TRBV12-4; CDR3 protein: ASSFSAGGSRSQPQH
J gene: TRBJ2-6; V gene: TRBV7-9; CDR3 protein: ASSATGAGANVLT
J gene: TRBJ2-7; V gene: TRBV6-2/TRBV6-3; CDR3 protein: ASSDTSGIGYEQY
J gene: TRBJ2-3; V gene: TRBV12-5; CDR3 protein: ASGAGLAVVDTQY
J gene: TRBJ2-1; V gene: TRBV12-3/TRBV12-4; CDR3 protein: ASSIGLAEIYNEQF
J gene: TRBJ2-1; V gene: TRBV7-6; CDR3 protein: ASSEEGRGASYNEQF
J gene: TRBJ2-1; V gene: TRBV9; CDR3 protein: ASSVGGRGGYNEQF
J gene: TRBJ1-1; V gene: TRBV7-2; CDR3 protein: ASSGEDRDTYYTEAF
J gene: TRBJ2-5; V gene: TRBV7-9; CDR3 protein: ASSPPGLAGGLETQY
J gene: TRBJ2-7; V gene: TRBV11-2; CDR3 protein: ASSLDRNLYEQY
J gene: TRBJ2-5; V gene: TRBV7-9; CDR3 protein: ASSLGVAGDQETKY
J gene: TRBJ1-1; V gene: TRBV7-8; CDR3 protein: ASSRVFGTEEAF
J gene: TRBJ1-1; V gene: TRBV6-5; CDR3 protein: ASSYRGGTEAF
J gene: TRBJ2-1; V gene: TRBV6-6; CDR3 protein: ASSSAGQGILSSYNEQF
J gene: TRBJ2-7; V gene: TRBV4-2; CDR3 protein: ASSIIGSGRTSYEQY
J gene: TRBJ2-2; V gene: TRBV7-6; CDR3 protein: ASSFNRGRNTGELF
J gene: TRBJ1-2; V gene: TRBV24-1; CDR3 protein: ATSEWGANLYGYT
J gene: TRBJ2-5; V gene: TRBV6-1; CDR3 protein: ASSENRGETQY
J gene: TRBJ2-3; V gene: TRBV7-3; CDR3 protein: ASSPGQGSNTQY
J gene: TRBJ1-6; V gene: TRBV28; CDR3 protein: ASSSLVTNSPLH
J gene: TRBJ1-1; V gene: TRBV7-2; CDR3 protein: ASFAAREAF
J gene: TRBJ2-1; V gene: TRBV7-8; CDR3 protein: ASSQTSGRISREQF
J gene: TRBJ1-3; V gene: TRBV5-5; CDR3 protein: ASSLEGRSSGNTIY
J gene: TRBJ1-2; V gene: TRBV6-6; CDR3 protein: ASSYSLTGGASGYT
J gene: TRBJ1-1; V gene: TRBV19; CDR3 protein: ASSIDSGLRTEAF
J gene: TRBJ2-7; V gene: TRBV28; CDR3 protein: ASSLSLGTPAYEQY
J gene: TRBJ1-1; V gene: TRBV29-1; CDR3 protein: SVDTVAF
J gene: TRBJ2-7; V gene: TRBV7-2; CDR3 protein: ASSPYGSPYEQY
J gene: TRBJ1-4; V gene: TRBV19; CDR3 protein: ASHTGTGKGRPNEKLF